A single sample gave rise to the 26 T cell receptor beta chains below, sequenced in a study of patients and donors after allogeneic stem cell transplantation. TCRdb re-derived calls from the RT-PCR reads in MiXCR, one entry per CDR3 protein. The data show roughly 960,000 distinct CDR3 sequences, with roughly 18% seen just once and around 5.5% held by the top ten. The sequenced material came from blood, either unsorted or a sorted T cell fraction (not recorded which). The receptor source for this set is a human donor who was either an allogeneic HSCT recipient or a stem cell or donor lymphocyte infusion donor (not recorded which). It is not recorded whose cells these are; they may come from a transplant donor.

The chain couples TRBV24-1 to TRBJ2-3; possibly TRBD1 for D (6 bases). The CDR3 length is 15 residues. V lost 1 base, J lost 0 bases, and 7 bases lay in between. The germline V gene encodes CDR1 KGHDR and CDR2 SFDVKD. CDR3 DNA sequence: TGTGCCACCAGTGATTTTCAGGGGAGCACAGATACGCAGTATTTT. Protein product: CATSDFQGSTDTQYF.

This clonotype was recorded at least ten times. This chain connects TRBV14 to TRBJ1-1; D remains unclear. There are 14 residues in the CDR3. V was pared by 5 bases and J by 4 bases, with 14 bases between. The V gene's germline CDR1 is SGHDN and CDR2 FVKESK. The DNA of the CDR3 is TGTGCCAGCAGCTCTCAGGAGAAGACCACTGAAGCTTTCTTT. As protein: CASSSQEKTTEAFF.

The chain recombines TRBV21-1 with TRBJ2-5. TRBV21-1 is annotated as a pseudogene. The CDR3 sequence is 20 residues long. CDR3 in DNA: TGTGCCAGCAGCCTCTCCTGGGTGCAGAGGATCTCTTACTTTAAAGAGACCCAGTACTTC. Its protein product is CASSLSWVQRISYFKETQYF.

V usage is TRBV5-1 and J usage is TRBJ1-6, with D unclear. V lost 0 bases and J lost 3, with 10 bases in between. Germline CDR1 SGHRS, CDR2 YFSETQ. The CDR3 is 16 amino acids. The chain's CDR3 is CASSLGGRNYNSPLHF. The CDR3 DNA is TGCGCCAGCAGCTTGGGAGGACGGAACTATAATTCACCCCTCCACTTT.

V usage is TRBV6-6 and J usage is TRBJ2-5; D call uncertain. Germline loops: CDR1 MNHNY, CDR2 SVGAGI (reference sequence). The CDR3 contains 13 residues. V lost 6 bases and J 5 bases, leaving 13 bases between the germline ends. The CDR3 region has the DNA TGTGCCAGCAGCCCTGCGAGTTGGGAGACCCAGTACTTC. Its protein is CASSPASWETQYF.

V gene TRBV7-9 combines with J gene TRBJ2-6, with D perhaps matching TRBD1 or TRBD2 (5 bases each). The CDR3 length is 17 residues. The ends were cut back, 6 bases at V and 4 bases at J, with 19 bases in the middle. CDR1 and CDR2 from the germline V gene are SEHNR and FQNEAQ (reference sequence). The CDR3 reads CASRYGAQLAGANVLTF. The DNA of the CDR3 is TGTGCCAGCAGATACGGGGCCCAATTGGCGGGGGCCAACGTCCTGACTTTC.

This clonotype was seen a few times. V usage is TRBV5-1 and J usage is TRBJ2-7; TRBD1 aligns across 8 bases. This CDR3 comprises 17 residues. After removal of 4 bases from V and 1 base from J, the junction contained 13 bases not matched to a gene. CDR1 is SGHRS and CDR2 is YFSETQ in the germline V gene. The CDR3 DNA reads TGCGCCAGCAGCACGCCTCGGACAGGGTCGGGGTCCTACGAGCAGTACTTC. This codes for CASSTPRTGSGSYEQYF.

This clonotype was observed at least ten times. The chain carries TRBV12-3 or TRBV12-4 and TRBJ2-7; 9 bases line up with TRBD2. The CDR3 has 14 residues. Germline trimming cut 5 bases from V and 6 bases from J; bases unmatched to any gene: 8. CDR3 in amino acids: CASSPRGLAGEQYF. The CDR3 DNA reads as TGTGCCAGCAGTCCGCGGGGACTAGCTGGCGAGCAGTACTTC.

The CDR3 coding sequence is TGTGCCAGCAGCGGCCGGGCCTGGGGACGGGTCGAGCAGTACTTC. This encodes CASSGRAWGRVEQYF. The chain carries TRBV7-2 and TRBJ2-7, with D perhaps assigned TRBD1 or TRBD2 (5 bases each). CDR1 and CDR2 from the germline V gene are SGHTA and FQGNSA. V lost 5 bases, J lost 6 bases, and 20 bases lay in between. CDR3 size: 15 residues. The whole variable domain, filled in from reference TRBV7-2 and TRBJ2-7, reads GAGVSQSPSNKVTEKGKDVELRCDPISGHTALYWYRQSLGQGLEFLIYFQGNSAPDKSGLPSDRFSAERTGGSVSTLTIQRTQQEDSAVYLCASSGRAWGRVEQYFGPGTRLTVT.

This clonotype was seen a handful of times. This chain uses TRBV20-1 with TRBJ2-5, with 9 bases matching TRBD1. The CDR3 has 17 amino acids. J gave up 4 bases and V 2 bases, and 14 bases lay outside the gene matches. CDR1 and CDR2 from the germline V gene are DFQATT and SNEGSKA (reference sequence). The CDR3 is CSARLRTGTGIVETQYF. CDR3 nucleotides: TGCAGTGCTAGACTAAGGACCGGGACAGGGATTGTAGAGACCCAGTACTTC.

This clonotype appeared a few times. This chain connects TRBV4-2 to TRBJ1-4; no clear D. The V gene's germline CDR1 is LGHNA and CDR2 YNFKEQ. Trimming left V 0 bases short and J 8 bases short, with 10 bases between. The CDR3 is 14 residues long. The CDR3 loop reads CASSQEEVHEKLFF. The DNA of the CDR3 is TGTGCCAGCAGCCAAGAGGAGGTACACGAAAAACTGTTTTTT.

V usage is TRBV7-3 and J usage is TRBJ1-2, with D hard to call. CDR3 length: 12 residues. Germline CDR1 reads SGHTA; CDR2 reads FQGTGA. Trimming cost V 2 bases and J 8 bases, with 9 bases left between them. The CDR3 sequence is CASSLRTSGYTF. CDR3 coding DNA: TGTGCCAGCAGCTTACGAACTTCCGGCTACACCTTC.

This clonotype was observed a handful of times. This chain uses TRBV4-3 with TRBJ2-3; D unclear. CDR1 is LGHNA, CDR2 YSLEER, per germline. This CDR3 has 15 residues. V was trimmed by 0 bases and J by 5 bases, leaving 12 bases between them. The CDR3 bases are TGCGCCAGCAGCCAAGATCTCCCGCTCGGAGATACGCAGTATTTT. Translated, it gives CASSQDLPLGDTQYF.

This chain connects TRBV12-3 or TRBV12-4 to TRBJ2-5; possibly TRBD1 for D (5 bases). With 3 bases removed from V and 1 base from J, the gap between germline ends came to 9 bases. The CDR3 is made up of 14 amino acids. CDR3 in DNA: TGTGCCAGCAGTTTTTGGCAGGGCCAAGAGACCCAGTACTTC. Residues: CASSFWQGQETQYF.

V gene TRBV20-1 combines with J gene TRBJ2-7, with 7 bases aligning to TRBD2. This CDR3 is built from 14 residues. The ends lost 3 bases at V and 5 bases at J; junction bases unmatched: 10. The germline CDR1 and CDR2 sequences are DFQATT and SNEGSKA (reference sequence). CDR3 nucleotides: TGCAGTGCTAGGAGGCGGGGGTTGCCTAACGAGCAGTACTTC. Its protein is CSARRRGLPNEQYF.

This clonotype was detected only a few times. V usage is TRBV6-6 and J usage is TRBJ2-7; 9 bases agree with TRBD2. This CDR3 is built from 12 residues. J gave up 7 bases and V 8 bases, and 6 bases lay outside the gene matches. Per the germline V gene, CDR1 is MNHNY and CDR2 is SVGAGI (reference sequence). The CDR3 nucleotides are TGTGCCAGCCAGGTAGCGGGGGCTGAGCAGTACTTC. Encoded protein: CASQVAGAEQYF.

The CDR3 reads CASSFGTGFGYTF. The CDR3 DNA follows: TGTGCCAGCAGCTTCGGAACAGGGTTTGGCTACACCTTC. The V call is TRBV5-6, the J call TRBJ1-2, with D perhaps TRBD1 (6 bases). CDR3 length: 13 residues. Trimming cost V 2 bases and J 7 bases, with 12 bases left between them. Germline values: CDR1 SGHDT, CDR2 YYEEEE. Variable domain in full (rest from reference TRBV5-6 and TRBJ1-2): DAGVTQSPTHLIKTRGQQVTLRCSPKSGHDTVSWYQQALGQGPQFIFQYYEEEERQRGNFPDRFSGHQFPNYSSELNVNALLLGDSALYLCASSFGTGFGYTFGSGTRLTVV.

This clonotype was observed a few times. This rearrangement joins TRBV12-3 or TRBV12-4 to TRBJ1-6; perhaps TRBD1 as D (5 bases). The V gene lost 3 bases and the J gene lost 6 bases, with 9 bases spanning the gap. CDR3 size: 14 residues. DNA for the CDR3: TGTGCCAGCAGTTTGCCGGGGCTTAATTCACCCCTCCACTTT. Its protein is CASSLPGLNSPLHF.

The genes are TRBV12-3 or TRBV12-4 and TRBJ2-1, with D possibly matching TRBD1 (8 bases). This CDR3 comprises 16 residues. V was trimmed by 4 bases and J by 10 bases, leaving 23 bases between them. This CDR3 is CASSSRQGRGGAEQFF. Written as DNA, the CDR3 is TGTGCCAGCAGTTCAAGACAGGGGCGAGGGGGGGCGGAGCAGTTCTTC.

This chain links TRBV19 with TRBJ2-7; TRBD2 matches at 10 bases. The germline V gene encodes CDR1 LNHDA and CDR2 SQIVND (reference sequence). The CDR3 has 15 amino acids. With V trimmed by 4 bases and J by 2 bases, 5 bases remained unmatched. In DNA, the CDR3 is TGTGCCAGTAGTACAATAGCGGGAGGCGCCTACGAGCAGTACTTC. Translated, it gives CASSTIAGGAYEQYF.

This sequence joins TRBV4-3 and TRBJ1-2; the D gene is possibly TRBD1 (5 bases). Per germline, CDR1 LGHNA and CDR2 YSLEER. Trimming shortened V by 0 bases and J by 4 bases, and 9 bases separated the two germline ends. CDR3 length equals 14 residues. CDR3 residues: CASSQERGFYGYTF. CDR3 nucleotide sequence: TGCGCCAGCAGCCAAGAGCGGGGGTTCTATGGCTACACCTTC.

CDR3 loop: CASSYSKSADLTDTQYF. The CDR3 nucleotides are TGTGCCAGCAGTTACTCGAAATCAGCGGACCTCACAGATACGCAGTATTTT. This chain connects TRBV6-2 or TRBV6-3 to TRBJ2-3; D possibly corresponds to TRBD2 (5 bases). V lost 0 bases to trimming and J lost 2 bases, with 15 bases between them. CDR1 is MNHEY and CDR2 is SVGEGT in the germline V gene. CDR3 length equals 17 residues.

The chain links TRBV7-2 to TRBJ1-5; 7 bases align to TRBD1. V shed 5 bases and J 4 bases; nucleotides not matched to a gene: 8. The CDR3 length is 15 residues. Per the germline V gene, CDR1 is SGHTA and CDR2 is FQGNSA. The CDR3 DNA is TGTGCCAGCAGCCCACAGGGGAACAGGAATCAGCCCCAGCATTTT. Translated, it gives CASSPQGNRNQPQHF.

Only one count was recorded for this clonotype. The V gene is TRBV20-1, the J gene TRBJ2-2; D remains unclear. The CDR3 loop spans 14 amino acids. Deletions cut 3 bases from V and 6 bases from J, with 14 bases between. Germline CDR1 and CDR2: DFQATT and SNEGSKA (reference sequence). The CDR3 spells CSASRSGKAGELFF. CDR3 DNA sequence: TGCAGTGCTAGCCGGTCTGGCAAGGCCGGGGAGCTGTTTTTT.

This clonotype occurred a few times. J is TRBJ1-1 and V is TRBV29-1; D is undetermined. This CDR3 comprises 12 residues. Germline CDR1 reads SQVTM; CDR2 reads ANQGSEA. Trimming pared 7 bases from V and 8 bases from J, leaving 17 bases between. The CDR3 here is CSAHSGRLEAFF. In nucleotides, the CDR3 is TGCAGCGCCCACAGCGGGCGCCTGGAAGCTTTCTTT.

This clonotype was seen a handful of times. The chain combines TRBV7-2 with TRBJ2-7; D not resolved. The germline CDR1 and CDR2 sequences are SGHTA and FQGNSA. The V gene lost 4 bases and the J gene lost 5 bases, with 9 bases spanning the gap. The CDR3 totals 12 residues. The CDR3 DNA sequence: TGTGCCAGCAGCTCCCCCCGGAACGAGCAGTACTTC. This codes for CASSSPRNEQYF.